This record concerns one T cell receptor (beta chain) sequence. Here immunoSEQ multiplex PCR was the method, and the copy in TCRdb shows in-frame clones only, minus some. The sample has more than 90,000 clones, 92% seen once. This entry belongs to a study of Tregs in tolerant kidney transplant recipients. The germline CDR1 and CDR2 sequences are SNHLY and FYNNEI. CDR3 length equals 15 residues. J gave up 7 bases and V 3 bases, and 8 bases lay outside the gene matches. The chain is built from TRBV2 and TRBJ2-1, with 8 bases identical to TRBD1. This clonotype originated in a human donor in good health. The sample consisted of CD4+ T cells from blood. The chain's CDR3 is CASSESRGLQNEQFF. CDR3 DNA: TGTGCCAGCAGTGAGTCCAGGGGGCTACAGAATGAGCAGTTCTTC.